Listed here are 18 T cell receptor beta chains from one sample, sequenced in a study of low-dose radiotherapy and immunotherapy resistance in tumors. Alpha and beta chains were covered, as first-strand cDNA relied on TRAV- and TRBV-specific primers. A roughly 20-cycle PCR with a constant-region primer and V-primer adapter amplified TCRs. TCRdb used MiXCR to reprocess the reads, holding one entry per CDR3 protein. The sample contains about 12,000 distinct CDR3 sequences, 65% to 85% of which appear only once. These receptors came from a human donor with advanced metastatic prostate, ovarian, gallbladder or colorectal cancer (not recorded which). This table probably holds off-target reads from a library built for another chain.

This clonotype was seen only a few times. DNA of the CDR3: TGTGCCAGCAGTCGCAGCTGGATAGCTTTCTTT. Translated: CASSRSWIAFF. This rearrangement joins TRBV12-3 or TRBV12-4 to TRBJ1-1; D is uncertain. The CDR3 has 11 amino acids. Trimming shortened V by 5 bases and J by 10 bases, and 11 bases separated the two germline ends.

J is TRBJ2-5 and V is TRBV5-4, with 9 bases lining up with TRBD1. Per the germline V gene, CDR1 is SGHNT and CDR2 is YYREEE (reference sequence). The junction had 11 bases not matched to a gene; V was cut back by 0 bases and J by 5 bases. The CDR3 runs 17 residues. For the CDR3, the DNA is TGTGCCAGCAGCTTGGATTCTGACAGGGGGAGCCGGGAGACCCAGTACTTC. It translates to CASSLDSDRGSRETQYF. Full variable domain (rest looked up from reference TRBV5-4 and TRBJ2-5): ETGVTQSPTHLIKTRGQQVTLRCSSQSGHNTVSWYQQALGQGPQFIFQYYREEENGRGNFPPRFSGLQFPNYSSELNVNALELDDSALYLCASSLDSDRGSRETQYFGPGTRLLVL.

The chain recombines TRBV28 with TRBJ1-2; D not resolved. V was trimmed by 1 base and J by 3 bases, leaving 3 bases between them. The CDR3 contains 12 residues. Germline loops: CDR1 MDHEN, CDR2 SYDVKM. The CDR3 nucleotides are TGTGCCAGCAGTTTATCCTACTATGGCTACACCTTC. It is translated as CASSLSYYGYTF.

J is TRBJ2-1 and V is TRBV2, with 8 bases identical to TRBD1. The germline gives CDR1 SNHLY, CDR2 FYNNEI. With V trimmed by 5 bases and J by 7 bases, 13 bases remained unmatched. CDR3 size: 16 residues. CDR3 DNA: TGTGCCAGCAGTTTCATCGACAGGGGTAGCGATAATGAGCAGTTCTTC. Translating gives CASSFIDRGSDNEQFF.

The rearrangement uses TRBV6-2 or TRBV6-3 and TRBJ2-1, with 7 bases aligning to TRBD1. This CDR3 has 16 amino acids. In germline, CDR1 is MNHEY, CDR2 SVGEGT. V trimming: 6 bases; J trimming: 0 bases; junction bases outside the gene matches: 8. CDR3 sequence reads: CASRSDRPSSYNEQFF. DNA of the CDR3: TGTGCCAGCAGATCGGACAGGCCGAGCTCCTACAATGAGCAGTTCTTC.

This clonotype was seen a few times. The rearrangement links TRBV29-1 to TRBJ2-4; 8 nucleotides agree with TRBD1. The CDR3 loop spans 12 amino acids. V lost 4 bases and J lost 8; bases outside the gene matches: 4. The germline gives CDR1 SQVTM, CDR2 ANQGSEA. The CDR3 DNA follows: TGCAGCGTTGCCAGGGGGCGAGACATTCAGTACTTC. Its translation: CSVARGRDIQYF.

This rearrangement joins TRBV5-1 to TRBJ1-1, with TRBD1 identical over 12 bases. This CDR3 has 14 amino acids. In germline, CDR1 is SGHRS, CDR2 YFSETQ. V lost 6 bases to trimming and J lost 6 bases; unmatched junction nucleotides: 6. In DNA, the CDR3 is TGCGCCAGCAACGTGGGACAGGGGGCATCTGAAGCTTTCTTT. Its protein product is CASNVGQGASEAFF.

V and J are TRBV4-3 and TRBJ2-7; 9 bases map to TRBD2. V was pared by 0 bases and J by 7 bases, with 7 bases of the junction left unmatched. The CDR3 is 15 amino acids. Germline values: CDR1 LGHNA, CDR2 YSLEER. This chain's CDR3 is CASSQEWAGGTEQYF. CDR3 DNA sequence: TGCGCCAGCAGCCAAGAGTGGGCGGGAGGGACGGAGCAGTACTTC.

This chain joins TRBV2 and TRBJ2-1, with 9 positions matching TRBD1. Germline trimming cut 8 bases from V and 6 bases from J; bases unmatched to any gene: 8. This CDR3 has 14 residues. Per germline, CDR1 SNHLY and CDR2 FYNNEI. CDR3 amino acids: CASDLNRGPNEQFF. The CDR3 nucleotides read TGTGCCAGCGACCTGAACAGGGGGCCCAATGAGCAGTTCTTC.

This clonotype was detected a few times. This chain joins TRBV29-1 and TRBJ2-1, with TRBD2 identical over 10 bases. The V gene end was trimmed by 5 bases and the J gene end by 15 bases; junction bases not matched to a gene: 7. CDR1 is SQVTM and CDR2 is ANQGSEA in the germline V gene. CDR3 size: 11 residues. The CDR3 region is CSVKREGHRFF. In nucleotides, the CDR3 is TGCAGCGTTAAGCGGGAGGGCCATCGGTTCTTC.

The V call is TRBV28, the J call TRBJ1-1; tentative D call: TRBD1 (6 bases). V was shortened by 5 bases and J by 4 bases, with 11 bases between the two germline ends. CDR1 is MDHEN, CDR2 SYDVKM, per germline. The CDR3 consists of 13 residues. CDR3 DNA: TGTGCCAGCAGTAGGGGGGAGATCACTGAAGCTTTCTTT. Protein product: CASSRGEITEAFF.

The chain has TRBV6-6 and TRBJ2-7, with 9 bases fitting TRBD2. After removal of 4 bases from V and 10 bases from J, the junction contained 17 bases not matched to a gene. The germline CDR1 and CDR2 sequences are MNHNY and SVGAGI (reference sequence). The CDR3 loop spans 16 amino acids. CDR3 residues: CASSLDLAGISALQYF. CDR3 in DNA: TGTGCCAGCAGTTTAGACCTAGCGGGAATTTCGGCTTTACAGTACTTC.

The V gene is TRBV6-1, the J gene TRBJ1-4; 9 bases line up with TRBD1. The CDR3 runs to 15 residues. Germline V CDR1 and CDR2: MNHNS, SASEGT. The V segment lost 5 bases and the J segment 5 bases; nucleotides outside the gene matches: 6. CDR3 sequence reads: CASSSRDRENEKLFF. The CDR3 region has the DNA TGTGCCAGCAGTAGCCGGGACAGGGAGAATGAAAAACTGTTTTTT.

The table lists this clonotype with a few counts. V is TRBV19 and J is TRBJ2-1; TRBD2 might be the D (5 bases). CDR3 size: 15 residues. Trimming left V 3 bases short and J 1 base short, with 10 bases between. CDR1 is LNHDA, CDR2 SQIVND, per germline (reference sequence). CDR3: CASSIGSESYNEQFF. The DNA for the CDR3 is TGTGCCAGTAGTATTGGTAGCGAGTCCTACAATGAGCAGTTCTTC.

The rearrangement joins TRBV10-3 to TRBJ2-3; either TRBD1 or TRBD2 may fit D (6 bases each). Deletions cut 6 bases from V and 6 bases from J, with 13 bases between. Germline values: CDR1 ENHRY, CDR2 SYGVKD. There are 13 residues in the CDR3. In DNA, the CDR3 is TGTGCCATCAGCCCCCGGGGGCGGGATACGCAGTATTTT. It yields the protein CAISPRGRDTQYF.

This chain joins TRBV6-2 or TRBV6-3 and TRBJ2-1; tentatively, D is TRBD1 (5 bases). Trimming stripped 5 bases from V and 4 bases from J, with 12 bases between. From germline, CDR1 is MNHEY and CDR2 SVGEGT. The CDR3 has 14 amino acids. The CDR3 sequence: CASSNRQNYNEQFF. For the CDR3, the DNA is TGTGCCAGCAGTAACCGACAGAATTACAATGAGCAGTTCTTC.

This clonotype showed up just a few times. V is TRBV7-9 and J is TRBJ2-1, with D hard to call. The V end was cut by 5 bases, the J end by 8 bases, with 22 bases between. This CDR3 spans 16 amino acids. CDR1 is SEHNR, CDR2 FQNEAQ, per germline (reference sequence). The CDR3 is CASSTDWGSNVHEQFF. CDR3 in DNA: TGTGCCAGCAGCACAGATTGGGGATCTAACGTCCATGAGCAGTTCTTC.

The V call is TRBV18, the J call TRBJ2-7; D not resolved. This CDR3 is 13 amino acids long. Germline CDR1 reads KGHSH; CDR2 reads LQKENI. Between the trimmed V and J ends, which lost 1 base and 6 bases, there was a span of 10 bases. Here the CDR3 DNA reads TGTGCCAGCTCACCACTGGCAGTCCGCGAGCAGTACTTC. Protein sequence: CASSPLAVREQYF.